These 15 T cell receptor beta chains were all obtained from the same sample, sequenced in a study of regulatory T cells in long-lasting Graves disease. Building of the TCR beta libraries involved iRepertoire HTBI primers and Arm-PCR of CDR3 regions. From the multiplex PCR reads, TCRdb called clonotypes with MiXCR, one entry per CDR3 protein. This sample has some 280,000 distinct CDR3 sequences, with 22% found just once. Time point specified: persistent/refractory GD, antithyroid drugs over 5 years with positive TRAb. Extracted RNA from PBMCs served as the source of the TCR library. Material: peripheral blood mononuclear cells (PBMCs), obtained when the disease was refractory, from a patient treated with antithyroid drugs. All receptors derive from a female donor with Graves disease.

Ten or more counts support this clonotype. J is TRBJ1-5 and V is TRBV12-3 or TRBV12-4; D gene uncertain. V was trimmed by 2 bases and J by 5 bases, leaving 4 bases between them. CDR3 length: 12 amino acids. The CDR3 DNA sequence: TGTGCCAGCAGTTTAAATCATCAGCCCCAGCATTTT. It codes for CASSLNHQPQHF.

This clonotype showed up just a few times. The rearrangement joins TRBV30 to TRBJ2-7, with D possibly TRBD1 on 6 matching bases. CDR1 and CDR2 from the germline V gene are GTSNPN and SVGIG (reference sequence). The length of the CDR3 is 14 residues. V was cut by 0 bases and J by 4 bases, with 13 bases left in between. DNA for the CDR3: TGTGCCTGGAGTGTACAGAGTCAGGGGTACGAGCAGTACTTC. Its protein product is CAWSVQSQGYEQYF.

V gene TRBV20-1 combines with J gene TRBJ2-1; D not resolved. The V gene's germline CDR1 is DFQATT and CDR2 SNEGSKA (reference sequence). The V end was cut by 4 bases, the J end by 0 bases, with 16 bases between. CDR3 length equals 16 residues. The CDR3 region has the DNA TGCAGTGCTAAACCGTTTTCCCTTGCCTCCTACAATGAGCAGTTCTTC. Its protein is CSAKPFSLASYNEQFF.

This chain connects TRBV20-1 to TRBJ1-1; a possible D gene is TRBD1 (6 bases). Trimming took 3 bases from V and 5 from J, leaving 10 bases between them. The length of the CDR3 is 12 residues. Germline loops: CDR1 DFQATT, CDR2 SNEGSKA (reference sequence). CDR3 loop: CSARDSGTEAFF. CDR3 sequence (DNA): TGCAGTGCTAGGGACAGTGGAACTGAAGCTTTCTTT.

This clonotype was picked up a small number of times. This rearrangement joins TRBV30 to TRBJ2-7, with a tentative D call TRBD2 (5 bases). Germline V gene sequence: CDR1 GTSNPN, CDR2 SVGIG (reference sequence). The CDR3 is 13 residues long. Trimming took off 2 bases at V and 4 bases at J, with 12 bases between the two ends. The CDR3 DNA reads TGTGCCTGGAGTCTGAAGGGAGTGTACGAGCAGTACTTC. It encodes CAWSLKGVYEQYF. The variable domain in full, completed from reference TRBV30 and TRBJ2-7, reads SQTIHQWPATLVQPVGSPLSLECTVEGTSNPNLYWYRQAAGRGLQLLFYSVGIGQISSEVPQNLSASRPQDRQFILSSKKLLLSDSGFYLCAWSLKGVYEQYFGPGTRLTVT.

In its sample, this clonotype was seen many times. The CDR3: CASSDPTGSNNQPQHF. CDR3 sequence (DNA): TGTGCCAGCAGTGATCCGACAGGGTCTAACAATCAGCCCCAGCATTTT. The chain couples TRBV2 to TRBJ1-5; 7 bases agree with TRBD1. The CDR3 has 16 residues. V gave up 3 bases and J gave up 3 bases; unmatched junction bases: 8. The germline V gene has CDR1 SNHLY and CDR2 FYNNEI.

The V and J genes are TRBV28 and TRBJ2-7; D possibly uses TRBD1 or TRBD2 (5 bases each). V was pared by 6 bases and J by 0 bases, with 18 bases between. Looked up from germline, CDR1 is MDHEN and CDR2 is SYDVKM. The length of the CDR3 is 16 residues. CDR3 in amino acids: CASSPQDAGSSYEQYF. CDR3 DNA: TGTGCCAGCAGCCCCCAGGATGCAGGGAGCTCCTACGAGCAGTACTTC.

This clonotype was found many times. The chain couples TRBV28 to TRBJ2-7, with TRBD2 identical over 7 bases. This CDR3 has 14 residues. CDR1 MDHEN and CDR2 SYDVKM come from the germline V gene. Trimming removed 6 bases from V and 1 base from J; junction bases left unmatched: 6. This CDR3 reads CASSGGSWSYEQYF. The CDR3 DNA reads TGTGCCAGCAGCGGGGGGAGCTGGTCCTACGAGCAGTACTTC.

The chain uses TRBV7-6 and TRBJ1-4; possibly TRBD1 for D (5 bases). The CDR3 runs 16 residues. V gave up 5 bases and J gave up 12 bases, with 25 bases separating them. Germline V gene lookup returns CDR1 SGHVS and CDR2 FNYEAQ. The CDR3 DNA sequence: TGTGCCAGCAGCCCAGGAGGGGACGGAGTATGGTGCGAACTGTTTTTT. Residues: CASSPGGDGVWCELFF.

This clonotype has ten or more counts. The rearrangement links TRBV28 to TRBJ2-7; 7 positions agree with TRBD1. Germline trimming cut 6 bases from V and 4 bases from J; bases unmatched to any gene: 6. The CDR3 length is 13 residues. Germline CDR1 is MDHEN and CDR2 is SYDVKM. This CDR3 is CASRRDSLYEQYF. The CDR3 nucleotides read TGTGCCAGCAGGAGGGACAGCCTTTACGAGCAGTACTTC.

This clonotype was counted many times. The junction does not match germline at one end; this may be a read error. V usage is TRBV6-1 and J usage is TRBJ1-1, with 7 bases matching TRBD1. The CDR3 is 12 residues long. Per germline, CDR1 MNHNS and CDR2 SASEGT. In nucleotides, the CDR3 is TGTGCCAGCAGAGAAGGGGGCTTGGAAGCTTTCTTT. It translates to CASREGGLEAFF.

The rearrangement links TRBV18 to TRBJ2-2; the D gene is possibly TRBD2 (6 bases). Trimming removed 3 bases at V and 3 bases at J, with 11 bases between. CDR1 and CDR2 from the germline V gene are KGHSH and LQKENI. This CDR3 is 15 amino acids long. The CDR3 loop is CASSPGGADTGELFF. The CDR3 coding sequence is TGTGCCAGCTCACCTGGAGGGGCGGACACCGGGGAGCTGTTTTTT.

This chain joins TRBV12-3 or TRBV12-4 and TRBJ2-2; D not certain. Trimming cost V 2 bases and J 4 bases, with 11 bases left between them. This CDR3 is built from 15 residues. CDR3: CASSLRPSGTGELFF. CDR3 nucleotides: TGTGCCAGCAGTTTACGCCCATCGGGCACCGGGGAGCTGTTTTTT.

This clonotype was seen a few times. The genes are TRBV5-8 and TRBJ1-6, with 10 bases that match TRBD1. V was clipped by 6 bases and J by 6 bases; unmatched bases: 6. There are 15 residues in the CDR3. Germline V gene data show CDR1 as SGHTS and CDR2 as YDEGEE. The CDR3 is CASTKWDRGNSPLHF. As DNA, the CDR3 is TGTGCCAGCACCAAGTGGGACAGGGGTAATTCACCCCTCCACTTT. Based on the CDR3 plus reference TRBV5-8 and TRBJ1-6, the full variable domain is EAGVTQSPTHLIKTRGQQATLRCSPISGHTSVYWYQQALGLGLQFLLWYDEGEERNRGNFPPRFSGRQFPNYSSELNVNALELEDSALYLCASTKWDRGNSPLHFGNGTRLTVT.

This clonotype was counted a few times. The chain recombines TRBV24-1 with TRBJ2-7; maybe TRBD1 (6 bases). This CDR3 contains 15 residues. V dropped 12 bases and J dropped 2 bases, with 22 bases sitting between them. The V gene's germline CDR1 is KGHDR and CDR2 SFDVKD. The CDR3 coding sequence is TGTGCCGGAGGAGGACAGTTCCGCATTCCCTACGAGCAGTACTTC. It encodes CAGGGQFRIPYEQYF.